These T cell receptor beta chains were read from a single sample in a study of T cell changes during pregnancy in multiple sclerosis. The assay was immunoSEQ multiplex PCR, and TCRdb's table has in-frame clones only and misses some. The data contain 50,000 to 60,000 clones, roughly 90% of them singletons. The specimen was peripheral blood, collected after pregnancy. The receptor set was obtained from a female donor in good health, enrolled as a control in a pregnancy study. Each CDR3 is given with its conserved first and last residue. The order of the fields is CDR3 protein, CDR3 length, J gene, V gene.

CASRGGTGRLDEQYF | 15 | TRBJ2-7 | TRBV28
CASRRLAGPSYEQYF | 15 | TRBJ2-7 | TRBV27
CASSSYSNQPQHF | 13 | TRBJ1-5 | TRBV5-5
CASSLGATGDEQFF | 14 | TRBJ2-1 | TRBV11-3
CASHSPGADGNTIYF | 15 | TRBJ1-3 | TRBV2
CAWSVGRMFYGYTF | 14 | TRBJ1-2 | TRBV30
CASSAEYEQYF | 11 | TRBJ2-7 | TRBV7-9
CASSSTGGGRTGELFF | 16 | TRBJ2-2 | TRBV7-3
CASSLTSGRDTQYF | 14 | TRBJ2-3 | TRBV7-3
CAWRPGTSGGAGEQFF | 16 | TRBJ2-1 | TRBV30
CAWSATGLSGNTIYF | 15 | TRBJ1-3 | TRBV30
CASSLYYGRENTEAFF | 16 | TRBJ1-1 | TRBV5-5
CASSFRTGYNEQFF | 14 | TRBJ2-1 | TRBV28
CASSLGTEETQYF | 13 | TRBJ2-5 | TRBV7-2
CAWSNGQDNIQYF | 13 | TRBJ2-4 | TRBV30
CASSQDYFPGQGAYEQYF | 18 | TRBJ2-7 | TRBV4-1
CASSIGLGRNQPQHF | 15 | TRBJ1-5 | TRBV9
CASSDRDSLMNTEAFF | 16 | TRBJ1-1 | TRBV6-4
CASSSSAGTGYGYTF | 15 | TRBJ1-2 | TRBV11-2
CASSRDTSNTEAFF | 14 | TRBJ1-1 | TRBV27
CASSKDRFYGYTF | 13 | TRBJ1-2 | TRBV6-1
CASSETGVQNIQYF | 14 | TRBJ2-4 | TRBV9
CSGAGTDTQYF | 11 | TRBJ2-3 | TRBV20-1
CSATGSDEQYF | 11 | TRBJ2-7 | TRBV29-1
CASGPVEGRTEAFF | 14 | TRBJ1-1 | TRBV6-5
CASSYPPIDTQYF | 13 | TRBJ2-3 | TRBV6-6
CASRWRQRYTEAFF | 14 | TRBJ1-1 | TRBV13
CASRRTVINTEAFF | 14 | TRBJ1-1 | TRBV6-1
CASSAGRAAADTQYF | 15 | TRBJ2-3 | TRBV5-1
CASSTLGNTIYF | 12 | TRBJ1-3 | TRBV6-5
CASSVGALAGGDEQYF | 16 | TRBJ2-7 | TRBV9
CASSWSSLGDTQYF | 14 | TRBJ2-3 | TRBV7-2
CASSLGFTSNQETQYF | 16 | TRBJ2-5 | TRBV5-1
CASSLSVGLGGTGELFF | 17 | TRBJ2-2 | TRBV5-1
CASSFDRVGGTEAFF | 15 | TRBJ1-1 | TRBV11-2
CATSPGRHQETQYF | 14 | TRBJ2-5 | TRBV7-7
CASRRPGQGETQYF | 14 | TRBJ2-5 | TRBV27
CASSSHIPQGKDTEAFF | 17 | TRBJ1-1 | TRBV7-9
CASSVDRANYGYTF | 14 | TRBJ1-2 | TRBV2
CASSLTGTRGEQFF | 14 | TRBJ2-1 | TRBV2
CASSLTGGDRYTF | 13 | TRBJ1-2 | TRBV7-9
CASSLGQGADGYTF | 14 | TRBJ1-2 | TRBV6-6